This TCR beta chain was found in a study of glioma-infiltrating T cells after dendritic cell vaccination. Study-level findings and limits: Estimated pretreatment TIL content predicted outcome after dendritic cell vaccination.

Assay used: immunoSEQ multiplex PCR; TCRdb lists only in-frame clones, some missing. The profile covers more than 95,000 clones, with 81% appearing a single time and approximately 12% taken by the ten largest. The germline V and J ends were trimmed by 0 bases and 8 bases, with 19 bases remaining between them. The germline V gene has CDR1 MNHNS and CDR2 SASEGT. The CDR3 is 17 residues long. The table lists this clone with a few counts. The antigen remains unidentified. This TCR came from a human donor with glioblastoma. V usage is TRBV6-1 and J usage is TRBJ1-4; the D gene is possibly TRBD1 (5 bases). The sample was blood, taken before dendritic cell vaccination. The CDR3 DNA reads as TGTGCCAGCAGTGAAGCGCTTCACGTCCGACGGGGGGAAAAACTGTTTTTT. Amino acids: CASSEALHVRRGEKLFF.